These 10 T cell receptor beta chains originate from one sample sequenced in a study of CD4+ T cells in melanoma. Measured with immunoSEQ multiplex PCR; TCRdb has only the in-frame clones, and not every one. This table holds about 54,000 clones, almost 70% found once. Specimen: tumor tissue. These receptors were obtained from a human donor with melanoma.

The chain has TRBV10-3 and TRBJ2-5; D not resolved. V dropped 4 bases and J dropped 1 base, with 13 bases sitting between them. This CDR3 region has 15 residues. Germline CDR1 is ENHRY and CDR2 is SYGVKD. The CDR3 DNA is TGTGCCATCAGTGTAGGCGCCCTGGGCCAAGAGACCCAGTACTTC. Its translation: CAISVGALGQETQYF.

V is TRBV6-6 and J is TRBJ1-5; D is undetermined. Deletions cut 4 bases from V and 6 bases from J, with 10 bases between. This CDR3 is 13 amino acids long. Germline CDR1 and CDR2: MNHNY and SVGAGI (reference sequence). The CDR3 is CASSWGGFQPQHF. CDR3 nucleotide sequence: TGTGCCAGCAGTTGGGGAGGGTTTCAGCCCCAGCATTTT.

The chain has TRBV6-5 and TRBJ2-3, with 7 bases that match TRBD1. The CDR3 has 12 residues. The junction had 1 base not matched to a gene; V was cut back by 4 bases and J by 6 bases. Germline V CDR1 and CDR2: MNHEY, SVGAGI. The chain's CDR3 is CASSFRGDTQYF. The DNA for the CDR3 is TGTGCCAGCAGTTTCAGGGGGGATACGCAGTATTTT.

By share of the sample, this clone is medium-sized (0.01 to 0.1%). This CDR3 is also generated by other DNA sequences in the sample. The genes are TRBV11-3 and TRBJ1-1; no firm D call. From germline, CDR1 is SGHNT and CDR2 YENEEA. Trimming removed 2 bases at V and 1 base at J, with 5 bases between. CDR3 length: 13 residues. DNA for the CDR3: TGTGCCAGCAGCTTAAATCAGAACACTGAAGCTTTCTTT. Translation: CASSLNQNTEAFF.

The chain has TRBV6-6 and TRBJ2-3; no definite D call. The CDR3 sequence is 16 residues long. Looked up from germline, CDR1 is MNHNY and CDR2 is SVGAGI (reference sequence). V lost 0 bases to trimming and J lost 0 bases, with 10 bases between them. The CDR3 sequence is CASSYSYRSSTDTQYF. The CDR3 DNA follows: TGTGCCAGCAGTTACTCGTATAGGTCAAGCACAGATACGCAGTATTTT.

This sequence joins TRBV15 and TRBJ2-2, with 7 nucleotides matching TRBD1. After removal of 0 bases from V and 2 bases from J, the junction contained 6 bases not matched to a gene. This CDR3 has 17 amino acids. CDR1 LNHNV and CDR2 YYDKDF come from the germline V gene (reference sequence). CDR3 coding DNA: TGTGCCACCAGCAGAGAAAACAGGGGCCTAAACACCGGGGAGCTGTTTTTT. This gives the protein CATSRENRGLNTGELFF.

The chain combines TRBV6-5 with TRBJ2-2; 10 bases agree with TRBD1. Trimming at V came to 2 bases and at J to 4 bases, leaving 4 bases not matched to a gene. The CDR3 consists of 16 residues. CDR1 and CDR2 (germline): MNHEY, SVGAGI. The CDR3 region has the DNA TGTGCCAGCAGTTACGCCTGGACAGGGGGCACCGGGGAGCTGTTTTTT. Protein product: CASSYAWTGGTGELFF.

This sequence joins TRBV30 and TRBJ1-4, with 9 bases fitting TRBD1. Trimming at V came to 1 base and at J to 9 bases, leaving 9 bases not matched to a gene. Germline CDR1 reads GTSNPN; CDR2 reads SVGIG (reference sequence). The CDR3 has 15 amino acids. CDR3 coding DNA: TGTGCCTGGAGTGCCGCCGGGACAGGGCGTAAAAAACTGTTTTTT. This gives the protein CAWSAAGTGRKKLFF.

This chain links TRBV25-1 with TRBJ1-2; D perhaps matches TRBD1 (6 bases). Germline V CDR1 and CDR2: MGHDK, SYGVNS. The CDR3 length is 12 residues. V was cut by 5 bases and J by 7 bases, with 11 bases left in between. The CDR3 nucleotides are TGTGCCAGCAGTACGGGGGCGGGTGGCTACACCTTC. This gives the protein CASSTGAGGYTF.

The chain couples TRBV10-2 to TRBJ2-2; 8 nucleotides align to TRBD1. This CDR3 is built from 14 residues. Looked up from germline, CDR1 is WSHSY and CDR2 is SAAADI. With V trimmed by 8 bases and J by 1 base, 3 bases remained unmatched. In nucleotides, the CDR3 is TGCGCCAGCGGGACAGGCCGGAACACCGGGGAGCTGTTTTTT. Amino acid sequence: CASGTGRNTGELFF.